One sample yielded the 3 T cell receptor beta chains listed below, sequenced in a study of shared clonotypes between healthy human individuals. Data came from immunoSEQ multiplex PCR; TCRdb stores just in-frame clones and leaves some out. The table lists around 500,000 clones, 70% to 80% of them singletons. Sequencing input: PBMCs. These receptors all come from a woman aged 40 to 50 in good health. Some clones in this sample may be carry-over from other donors' samples.

This clone was seen more than once but under ten times. The V call is TRBV18, the J call TRBJ2-1; a weak D match, TRBD2 (6 bases). In germline, CDR1 is KGHSH, CDR2 LQKENI. The V end was cut by 6 bases, the J end by 9 bases, with 15 bases between. The CDR3 consists of 13 residues. Written as DNA, the CDR3 is TGTGCCAGCTCTCTAGGGACTGACTCTGAGCAGTTCTTC. Translated: CASSLGTDSEQFF.

Of note for this clone: With only one base between it and a far larger clone, this is likely a read error. V and J are TRBV4-3 and TRBJ2-3; 8 positions agree with TRBD1. The V gene end was trimmed by 0 bases and the J gene end by 5 bases; junction bases not matched to a gene: 1. The CDR3 extends over 14 amino acids. Germline values: CDR1 LGHNA, CDR2 YSLEER. The DNA of the CDR3 is TGCGCCAGCAGCCAAGAGACAGGGGTAGATACGCAGTATTTT. Translating it yields CASSQETGVDTQYF.

This clone has more than one count but fewer than ten. The V gene is TRBV14, the J gene TRBJ1-2, with unresolved D. This CDR3 is built from 15 residues. V was shortened by 0 bases and J by 6 bases, with 14 bases between the two germline ends. Germline values: CDR1 SGHDN, CDR2 FVKESK. The CDR3 protein is CASSQDVSGMDGYTF. The CDR3 DNA sequence: TGTGCCAGCAGCCAAGATGTGTCCGGGATGGATGGCTACACCTTC. The whole variable domain, filled in from reference TRBV14 and TRBJ1-2, reads EAGVTQFPSHSVIEKGQTVTLRCDPISGHDNLYWYRRVMGKEIKFLLHFVKESKQDESGMPNNRFLAERTGGTYSTLKVQPAELEDSGVYFCASSQDVSGMDGYTFGSGTRLTVV.